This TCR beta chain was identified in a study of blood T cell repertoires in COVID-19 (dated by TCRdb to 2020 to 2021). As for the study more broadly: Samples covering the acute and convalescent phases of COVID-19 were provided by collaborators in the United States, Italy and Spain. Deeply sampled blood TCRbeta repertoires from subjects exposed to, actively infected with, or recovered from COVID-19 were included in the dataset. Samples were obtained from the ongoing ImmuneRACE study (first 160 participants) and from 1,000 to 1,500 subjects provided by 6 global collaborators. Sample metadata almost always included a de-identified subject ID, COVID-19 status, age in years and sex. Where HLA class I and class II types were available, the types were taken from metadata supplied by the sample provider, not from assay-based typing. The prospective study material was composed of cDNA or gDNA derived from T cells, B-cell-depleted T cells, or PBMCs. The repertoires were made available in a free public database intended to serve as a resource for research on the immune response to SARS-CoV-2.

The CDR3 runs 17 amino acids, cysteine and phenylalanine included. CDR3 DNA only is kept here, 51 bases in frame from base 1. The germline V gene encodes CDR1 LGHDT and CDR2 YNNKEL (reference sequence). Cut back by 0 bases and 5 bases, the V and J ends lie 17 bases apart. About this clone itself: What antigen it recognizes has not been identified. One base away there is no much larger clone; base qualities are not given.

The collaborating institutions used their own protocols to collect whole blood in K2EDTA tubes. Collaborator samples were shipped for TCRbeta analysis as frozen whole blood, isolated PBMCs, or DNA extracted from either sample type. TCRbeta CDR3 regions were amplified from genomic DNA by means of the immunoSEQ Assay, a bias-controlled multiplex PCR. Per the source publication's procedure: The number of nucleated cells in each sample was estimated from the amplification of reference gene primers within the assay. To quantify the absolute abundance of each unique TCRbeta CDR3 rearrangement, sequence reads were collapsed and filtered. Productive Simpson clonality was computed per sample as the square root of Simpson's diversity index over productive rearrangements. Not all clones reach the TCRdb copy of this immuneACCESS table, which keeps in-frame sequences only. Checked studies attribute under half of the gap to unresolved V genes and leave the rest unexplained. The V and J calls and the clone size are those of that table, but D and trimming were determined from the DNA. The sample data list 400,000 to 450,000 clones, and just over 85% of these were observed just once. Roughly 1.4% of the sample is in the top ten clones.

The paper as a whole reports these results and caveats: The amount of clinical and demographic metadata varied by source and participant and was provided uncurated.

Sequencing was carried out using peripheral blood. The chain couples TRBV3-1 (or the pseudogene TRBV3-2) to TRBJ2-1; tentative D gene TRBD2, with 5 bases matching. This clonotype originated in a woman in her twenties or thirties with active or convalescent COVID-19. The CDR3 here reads CASSQEYVALRHNEQFF. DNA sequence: TGTGCCAGCAGCCAAGAATACGTAGCGTTACGACACAATGAGCAGTTCTTC.